This entry lists 21 T cell receptor beta chains sequenced from one sample in a study of beta chain features in type 1 diabetes. Reverse transcription of all isolated RNA meant that expressed TCRB transcripts were sequenced. Only in-frame clones appear in the TCRdb table, and some are missing; sequencing was by immunoSEQ multiplex PCR. Here the sample spans under 250,000 clones, less than 15% being singletons. The specimen sequenced was naive CD4+ T cells from blood. Source of these receptors: a woman in her thirties or forties in good health.

In DNA form, the CDR3 reads TGTGCCAGCAGCTTAGGTTCTGACAGGGGTGGCTACACCTTC. It translates to CASSLGSDRGGYTF. V is TRBV11-2 and J is TRBJ1-2; the match to TRBD1 covers 8 bases. Germline V gives CDR1 SGHAT, CDR2 FQNNGV. The length of the CDR3 is 14 residues. Losses at the gene ends were 1 base for V and 7 bases for J; bases not matched to a gene: 5.

A few counts support this clone. The chain employs TRBV6-6 and TRBJ2-7; 8 bases fit TRBD1. This CDR3 has 15 amino acids. The V gene end was trimmed by 5 bases and the J gene end by 1 base; junction bases not matched to a gene: 7. Per the germline V gene, CDR1 is MNHNY and CDR2 is SVGAGI (reference sequence). The CDR3 DNA reads TGTGCCAGCAGTGCACCTCAGGGGGCGTCCTACGAGCAGTACTTC. Amino acids: CASSAPQGASYEQYF.

This clone showed up just a few times. J is TRBJ1-4 and V is TRBV27; 8 positions agree with TRBD1. CDR1 MNHEY and CDR2 SMNVEV come from the germline V gene (reference sequence). There are 15 residues in the CDR3. Germline trimming cut 6 bases from V and 3 bases from J; bases unmatched to any gene: 6. The CDR3 loop reads CASRQDRGANEKLFF. In nucleotides, the CDR3 is TGTGCCAGCAGGCAAGACAGGGGAGCTAATGAAAAACTGTTTTTT.

For the CDR3, the DNA is TGTGCCAGCAGCAAAGAGGATGGGCGGGGGGAGATGGGGCAAGAGACCCAGTACTTC. Protein: CASSKEDGRGEMGQETQYF. The rearrangement uses TRBV21-1 and TRBJ2-5; the table gives TRBD2 as D, unverified against the DNA. TRBV21-1 is noted as a pseudogene. The CDR3 is 19 amino acids.

This chain connects TRBV5-1 to TRBJ2-7, with unresolved D. V lost 3 bases, J lost 3 bases, and 10 bases lay in between. Germline loops: CDR1 SGHRS, CDR2 YFSETQ. This CDR3 contains 13 residues. CDR3 bases: TGCGCCAGCAGCTCGAGCGTTGGCTACGAGCAGTACTTC. It codes for CASSSSVGYEQYF.

This clone has a handful of counts. V is TRBV27 and J is TRBJ1-1; possibly TRBD1 for D (5 bases). V lost 2 bases and J 4 bases, leaving 11 bases between the germline ends. Per germline, CDR1 MNHEY and CDR2 SMNVEV (reference sequence). The CDR3 loop spans 14 amino acids. The CDR3 here is CASSLVSGGTEAFF. CDR3 in DNA: TGTGCCAGCAGTTTAGTTTCCGGGGGCACTGAAGCTTTCTTT.

There are a few counts of this clone. V gene TRBV6-5 combines with J gene TRBJ2-5; 8 positions agree with TRBD2. After removal of 8 bases from V and 4 bases from J, the junction contained 12 bases not matched to a gene. Germline values: CDR1 MNHEY, CDR2 SVGAGI. The CDR3 sequence is 15 residues long. The CDR3, as DNA: TGTGCCAGCGGAATAACGGGGGGGCCAGGAGAGACCCAGTACTTC. It translates to CASGITGGPGETQYF.

This chain links TRBV5-1 with TRBJ2-3; 8 bases fit TRBD1. CDR3 length equals 15 residues. V shed 4 bases and J 5 bases; nucleotides not matched to a gene: 9. The V gene's germline CDR1 is SGHRS and CDR2 YFSETQ. The CDR3 is CASSLGQGRGDTQYF. The CDR3 DNA reads TGCGCCAGCAGCCTCGGACAGGGCCGGGGAGATACGCAGTATTTT.

The V gene is TRBV19, the J gene TRBJ1-1; D is unresolved. This CDR3 has 13 residues. Looked up from germline, CDR1 is LNHDA and CDR2 is SQIVND (reference sequence). V shed 5 bases and J shed 0 bases, with 7 bases lying between them. CDR3 sequence reads: CASSRGVNTEAFF. The CDR3 DNA follows: TGTGCCAGTAGTCGGGGAGTGAACACTGAAGCTTTCTTT.

V gene TRBV28 combines with J gene TRBJ2-2; D is possibly TRBD1 (6 bases). The germline CDR1 and CDR2 sequences are MDHEN and SYDVKM. The CDR3 is made up of 15 amino acids. Trimming took 4 bases from V and 4 from J, leaving 13 bases between them. CDR3 DNA sequence: TGTGCCAGCAGTTCCCCACAGGGAGCCACCGGGGAGCTGTTTTTT. This sequence encodes CASSSPQGATGELFF.

The genes are TRBV5-6 and TRBJ1-4; 7 bases are a match to TRBD1. From germline, CDR1 is SGHDT and CDR2 YYEEEE. Unmatched junction bases numbered 1, after V lost 2 bases and J lost 3 bases. The CDR3 has 14 amino acids. The CDR3 nucleotides are TGTGCCAGCAGCTTACAGGGGCCTAATGAAAAACTGTTTTTT. Protein sequence: CASSLQGPNEKLFF.

The gene calls are TRBV5-1 and TRBJ2-1, with a possible D match to TRBD1 (6 bases). The CDR3 sequence is 15 residues long. The germline CDR1 and CDR2 sequences are SGHRS and YFSETQ. V was cut by 5 bases and J by 2 bases, with 14 bases left in between. The CDR3, as DNA: TGCGCCAGCAGGTACCAGGGGCTCGCCTACAATGAGCAGTTCTTC. Translation gives CASRYQGLAYNEQFF. Together with reference TRBV5-1 and TRBJ2-1, the CDR3 gives the full variable domain: KAGVTQTPRYLIKTRGQQVTLSCSPISGHRSVSWYQQTPGQGLQFLFEYFSETQRNKGNFPGRFSGRQFSNSRSEMNVSTLELGDSALYLCASRYQGLAYNEQFFGPGTRLTVL.

The genes are TRBV5-1 and TRBJ2-5; 13 nucleotides align to TRBD2. V was pared by 0 bases and J by 3 bases, with 2 bases of the junction left unmatched. CDR1 and CDR2 from the germline V gene are SGHRS and YFSETQ. The CDR3 spans 16 residues. Written as DNA, the CDR3 is TGCGCCAGCAGCTTGGTACTAGCGGGGGGGAAAGAGACCCAGTACTTC. Its translation is CASSLVLAGGKETQYF.

This clone was seen repeatedly, ten times or more. Compared with germline, one end of the junction differs, possibly owing to a read error. The V and J genes are TRBV7-9 and TRBJ2-7; D is ambiguous. This CDR3 region has 11 residues. CDR1 SEHNR and CDR2 FQNEAQ come from the germline V gene (reference sequence). CDR3 coding DNA: TGTGCCAGCAGCTTAGAGCTGGAGCGGTACTTC. Translation: CASSLELERYF.

The chain couples TRBV5-1 to TRBJ2-3; TRBD2 matches 7 bases. Germline V CDR1 and CDR2: SGHRS, YFSETQ. The ends lost 4 bases at V and 2 bases at J; junction bases unmatched: 4. The CDR3 consists of 14 residues. The CDR3 here is CASSVGLFTDTQYF. As DNA, the CDR3 is TGCGCCAGCAGCGTGGGACTATTCACAGATACGCAGTATTTT.

V gene TRBV5-1 combines with J gene TRBJ1-2, with 9 bases matching TRBD1. Germline CDR1 reads SGHRS; CDR2 reads YFSETQ. V lost 5 bases and J lost 3; bases outside the gene matches: 8. The CDR3 contains 15 residues. The CDR3 region has the DNA TGCGCCAGCAGTTCGAGACAGGGGGAAGACTATGGCTACACCTTC. Its protein is CASSSRQGEDYGYTF.

This clone was observed many times. V usage is TRBV21-1 and J usage is TRBJ1-5; TRBD1 is the table's D call and was not checked against the DNA. TRBV21-1 is an annotated pseudogene. CDR3 size: 16 residues. The CDR3 DNA reads TGTGCCAGCAGCAAAGGGGACAGGGTGGTCAATCAGCCCCAGCATTTT. As protein: CASSKGDRVVNQPQHF.

The J gene is TRBJ2-2, the V gene TRBV6-6; weak D call: TRBD1 (6 bases). The CDR3 length is 16 residues. Looked up from germline, CDR1 is MNHNY and CDR2 is SVGAGI (reference sequence). Trimming took off 5 bases at V and 1 base at J, with 14 bases between the two ends. Here the CDR3 DNA reads TGTGCCAGCAGTCCCCCCAGGGGAAGGAACACCGGGGAGCTGTTTTTT. Protein product: CASSPPRGRNTGELFF.

This clone was counted a few times. This chain connects TRBV11-2 to TRBJ2-1; D not resolved. The CDR3 is 12 amino acids. CDR1 SGHAT and CDR2 FQNNGV come from the germline V gene. V lost 5 bases and J lost 11, with 13 bases in between. The chain's CDR3 is CASSLTPRKQFF. The DNA for the CDR3 is TGTGCCAGCAGCCTCACCCCTAGAAAGCAGTTCTTC.

This clone was seen a few times. The rearrangement joins TRBV7-9 to TRBJ1-2; D ambiguous. The CDR3 consists of 13 residues. From germline, CDR1 is SEHNR and CDR2 FQNEAQ (reference sequence). The germline V and J ends were trimmed by 8 bases and 4 bases, with 14 bases remaining between them. The CDR3 loop reads CASGLSGVYGYTF. CDR3 coding DNA: TGTGCCAGCGGACTTTCAGGCGTCTATGGCTACACCTTC.

The chain combines TRBV2 with TRBJ1-6, with 11 bases matching TRBD1. Germline V gene sequence: CDR1 SNHLY, CDR2 FYNNEI. The CDR3 extends over 17 amino acids. V dropped 6 bases and J dropped 3; count of bases not matched to a gene: 7. The CDR3 nucleotides are TGTGCCAGCAGCGTTATGGGACAGGGGGGCTATAATTCACCCCTCCACTTT. Translating gives CASSVMGQGGYNSPLHF. The variable domain in full, completed from reference TRBV2 and TRBJ1-6, reads EPEVTQTPSHQVTQMGQEVILRCVPISNHLYFYWYRQILGQKVEFLVSFYNNEISEKSEIFDDQFSVERPDGSNFTLKIRSTKLEDSAMYFCASSVMGQGGYNSPLHFGNGTRLTVT.